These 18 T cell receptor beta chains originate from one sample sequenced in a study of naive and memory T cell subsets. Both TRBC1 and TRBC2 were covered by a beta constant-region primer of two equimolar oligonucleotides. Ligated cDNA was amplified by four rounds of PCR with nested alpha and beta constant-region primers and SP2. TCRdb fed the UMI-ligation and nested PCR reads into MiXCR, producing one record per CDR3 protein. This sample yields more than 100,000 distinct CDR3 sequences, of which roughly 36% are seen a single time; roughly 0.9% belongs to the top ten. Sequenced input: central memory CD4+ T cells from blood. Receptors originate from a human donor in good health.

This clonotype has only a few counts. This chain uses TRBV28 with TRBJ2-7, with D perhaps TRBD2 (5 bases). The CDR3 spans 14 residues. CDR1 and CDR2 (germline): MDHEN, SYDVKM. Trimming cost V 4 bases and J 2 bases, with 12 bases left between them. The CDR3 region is CASSSSGRAYEQYF. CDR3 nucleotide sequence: TGTGCCAGCAGTTCCAGCGGTAGGGCCTACGAGCAGTACTTC.

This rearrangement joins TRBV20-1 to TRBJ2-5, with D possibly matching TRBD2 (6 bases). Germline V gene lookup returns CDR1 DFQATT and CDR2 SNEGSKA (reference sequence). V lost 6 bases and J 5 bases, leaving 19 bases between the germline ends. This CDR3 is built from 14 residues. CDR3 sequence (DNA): TGCAGTGCGTCGGGACTCTTTTTTTGGGAGACCCAGTACTTC. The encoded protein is CSASGLFFWETQYF.

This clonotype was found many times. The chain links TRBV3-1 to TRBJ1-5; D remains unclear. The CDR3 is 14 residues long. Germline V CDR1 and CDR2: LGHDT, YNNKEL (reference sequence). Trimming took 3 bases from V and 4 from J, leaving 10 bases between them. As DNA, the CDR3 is TGTGCCAGCAGCCACGGACGGCAAAATCAGCCCCAGCATTTT. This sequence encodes CASSHGRQNQPQHF.

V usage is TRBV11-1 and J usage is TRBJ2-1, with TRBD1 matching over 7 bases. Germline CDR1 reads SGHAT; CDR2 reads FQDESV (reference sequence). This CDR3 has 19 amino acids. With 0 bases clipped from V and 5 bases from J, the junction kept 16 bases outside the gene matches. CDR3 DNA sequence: TGTGCCAGCAGCTTAGCGGATAGCAGGGACAGAAGAAAAAACAATGAGCAGTTCTTC. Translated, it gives CASSLADSRDRRKNNEQFF.

The CDR3 loop reads CSARAPYNEQFF. The CDR3 DNA reads as TGCAGTGCTAGAGCCCCCTACAATGAGCAGTTCTTC. The rearrangement joins TRBV20-1 to TRBJ2-1; D unclear. V shed 1 base and J shed 2 bases, with 3 bases lying between them. Germline V gene sequence: CDR1 DFQATT, CDR2 SNEGSKA (reference sequence). The CDR3 is made up of 12 amino acids.

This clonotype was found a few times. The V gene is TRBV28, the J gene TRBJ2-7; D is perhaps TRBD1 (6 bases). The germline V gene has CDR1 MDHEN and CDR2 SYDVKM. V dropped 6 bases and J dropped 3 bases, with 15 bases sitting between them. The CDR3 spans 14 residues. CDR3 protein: CASRTGRTLYEQYF. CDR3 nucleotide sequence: TGTGCCAGCAGAACAGGGAGAACCCTCTACGAGCAGTACTTC. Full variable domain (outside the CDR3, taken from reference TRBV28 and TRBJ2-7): DVKVTQSSRYLVKRTGEKVFLECVQDMDHENMFWYRQDPGLGLRLIYFSYDVKMKEKGDIPEGYSVSREKKERFSLILESASTNQTSMYLCASRTGRTLYEQYFGPGTRLTVT.

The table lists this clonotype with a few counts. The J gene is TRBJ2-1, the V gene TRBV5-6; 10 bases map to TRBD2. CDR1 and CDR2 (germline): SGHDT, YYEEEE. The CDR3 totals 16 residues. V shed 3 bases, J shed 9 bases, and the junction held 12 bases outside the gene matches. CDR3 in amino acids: CASSSEREGPGGEQFF. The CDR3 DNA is TGTGCCAGCAGCTCGGAGCGGGAGGGCCCTGGGGGTGAGCAGTTCTTC.

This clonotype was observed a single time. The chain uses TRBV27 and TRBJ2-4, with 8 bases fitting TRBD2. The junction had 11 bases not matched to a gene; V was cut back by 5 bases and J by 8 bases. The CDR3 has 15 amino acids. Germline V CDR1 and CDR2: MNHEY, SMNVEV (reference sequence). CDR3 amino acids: CASSPYPLADDIQYF. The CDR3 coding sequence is TGTGCCAGCAGTCCCTACCCACTAGCGGATGACATTCAGTACTTC.

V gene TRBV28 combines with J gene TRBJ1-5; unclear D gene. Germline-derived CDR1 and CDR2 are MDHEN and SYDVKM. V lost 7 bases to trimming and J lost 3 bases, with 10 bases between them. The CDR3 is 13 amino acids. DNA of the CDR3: TGTGCCAGCACCCGGACCCTCAATCAGCCCCAGCATTTT. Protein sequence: CASTRTLNQPQHF. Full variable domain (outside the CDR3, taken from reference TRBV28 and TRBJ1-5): DVKVTQSSRYLVKRTGEKVFLECVQDMDHENMFWYRQDPGLGLRLIYFSYDVKMKEKGDIPEGYSVSREKKERFSLILESASTNQTSMYLCASTRTLNQPQHFGDGTRLSIL.

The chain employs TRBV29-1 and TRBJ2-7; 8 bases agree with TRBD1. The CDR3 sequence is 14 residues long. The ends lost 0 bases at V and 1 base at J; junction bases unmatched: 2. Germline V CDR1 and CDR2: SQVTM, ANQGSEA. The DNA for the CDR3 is TGCAGCGTTGAAGATCGGACAGGGTCCTACGAGCAGTACTTC. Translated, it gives CSVEDRTGSYEQYF.

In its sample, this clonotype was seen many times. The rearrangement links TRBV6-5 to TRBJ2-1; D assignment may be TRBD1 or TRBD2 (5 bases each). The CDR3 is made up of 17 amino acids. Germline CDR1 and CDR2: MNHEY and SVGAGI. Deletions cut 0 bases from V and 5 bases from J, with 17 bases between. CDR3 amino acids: CASSYSLSRAGDNEQFF. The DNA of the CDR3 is TGTGCCAGCAGTTACTCGCTAAGCAGGGCCGGGGACAATGAGCAGTTCTTC.

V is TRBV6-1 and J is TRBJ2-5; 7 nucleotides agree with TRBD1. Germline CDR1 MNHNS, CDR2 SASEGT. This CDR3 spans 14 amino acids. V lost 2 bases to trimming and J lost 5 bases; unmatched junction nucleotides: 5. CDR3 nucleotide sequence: TGTGCCAGCAGTGAAACAGGGGTTTGGGAGACCCAGTACTTC. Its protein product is CASSETGVWETQYF.

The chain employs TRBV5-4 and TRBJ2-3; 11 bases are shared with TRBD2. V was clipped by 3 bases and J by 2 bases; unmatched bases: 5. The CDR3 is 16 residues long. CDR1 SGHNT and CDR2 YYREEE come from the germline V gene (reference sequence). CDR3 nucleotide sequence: TGTGCCAGCAGCTCGGGACTAGCGGTACCCACAGATACGCAGTATTTT. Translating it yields CASSSGLAVPTDTQYF.

The CDR3 loop is CASSRIRTSGKETQYF. As DNA, the CDR3 is TGTGCCAGCAGTCGGATAAGGACTAGCGGAAAAGAGACCCAGTACTTC. V usage is TRBV6-5 and J usage is TRBJ2-5, with 10 bases fitting TRBD2. The CDR3 covers 16 residues. Unmatched junction bases numbered 9, after V lost 5 bases and J lost 3 bases. Looked up from germline, CDR1 is MNHEY and CDR2 is SVGAGI.

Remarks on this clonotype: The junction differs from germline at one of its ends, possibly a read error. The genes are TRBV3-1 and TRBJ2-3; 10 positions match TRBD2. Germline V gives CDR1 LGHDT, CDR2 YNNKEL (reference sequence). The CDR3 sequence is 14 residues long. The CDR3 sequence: CASSQVPGLAEISF. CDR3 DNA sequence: TGTGCCAGCAGCCAAGTACCCGGACTAGCGGAGATTAGCTTT.

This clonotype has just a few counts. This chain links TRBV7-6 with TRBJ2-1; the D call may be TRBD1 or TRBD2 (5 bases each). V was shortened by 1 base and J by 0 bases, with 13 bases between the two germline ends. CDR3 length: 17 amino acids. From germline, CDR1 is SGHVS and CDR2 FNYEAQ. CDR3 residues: CASSLDAGRSSYNEQFF. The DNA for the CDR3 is TGTGCCAGCAGCTTAGATGCAGGGAGAAGCTCCTACAATGAGCAGTTCTTC. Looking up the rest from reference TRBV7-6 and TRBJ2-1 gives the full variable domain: GAGVSQSPRYKVTKRGQDVALRCDPISGHVSLYWYRQALGQGPEFLTYFNYEAQQDKSGLPNDRFSAERPEGSISTLTIQRTEQRDSAMYRCASSLDAGRSSYNEQFFGPGTRLTVL.

CDR3 in amino acids: CASSPPWRPLGYNEQFF. The CDR3 region has the DNA TGTGCCAGCTCACCACCCTGGCGGCCTTTGGGTTACAATGAGCAGTTCTTC. This chain uses TRBV18 with TRBJ2-1, with D uncertain. V dropped 0 bases and J dropped 4 bases, with 16 bases sitting between them. The germline gives CDR1 KGHSH, CDR2 LQKENI. The CDR3 covers 17 residues.

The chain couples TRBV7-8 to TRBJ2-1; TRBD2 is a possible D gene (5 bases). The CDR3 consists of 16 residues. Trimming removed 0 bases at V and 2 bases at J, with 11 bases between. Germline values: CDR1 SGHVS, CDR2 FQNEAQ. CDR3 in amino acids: CASSLARLAPYNEQFF. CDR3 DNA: TGTGCCAGCAGCTTAGCGCGATTAGCGCCCTACAATGAGCAGTTCTTC. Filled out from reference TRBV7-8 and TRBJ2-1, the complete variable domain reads GAGVSQSPRYKVAKRGQDVALRCDPISGHVSLFWYQQALGQGPEFLTYFQNEAQLDKSGLPSDRFFAERPEGSVSTLKIQRTQQEDSAVYLCASSLARLAPYNEQFFGPGTRLTVL.